One sample yielded the 25 T cell receptor beta chains listed below, sequenced in a study of T cells in Graves' hyperthyroidism and ophthalmopathy. Amplified regions were TCR beta CDR3 sequences from RNA transcripts. The HTBI primer set drove a first-round RT-PCR of the TCR CDR3. Each CDR3 protein gets one entry after TCRdb re-called the multiplex PCR reads with MiXCR. The sample has around 520,000 distinct CDR3 sequences; approximately 25% are singletons. Specimen: blood. The receptors come from a woman younger than 45 with Graves' ophthalmopathy.

This clonotype was seen repeatedly, ten times or more. The V gene is TRBV20-1, the J gene TRBJ2-5; TRBD2 is a possible D gene (5 bases). The CDR3 extends over 15 amino acids. The V end was cut by 6 bases, the J end by 7 bases, with 24 bases between. Germline lookup yields CDR1 DFQATT and CDR2 SNEGSKA (reference sequence). CDR3 residues: CSAHQDGLVGGTQYF. The CDR3 DNA reads as TGCAGTGCCCATCAGGACGGTCTGGTCGGAGGGACCCAGTACTTC.

The chain carries TRBV2 and TRBJ1-1, with TRBD1 identical over 11 bases. Germline loops: CDR1 SNHLY, CDR2 FYNNEI. The CDR3 is 15 residues long. Losses at the gene ends were 11 bases for V and 4 bases for J; bases not matched to a gene: 12. This chain's CDR3 is CAYRDRGKLGTEAFF. CDR3 coding DNA: TGTGCCTACCGGGACAGGGGGAAACTAGGCACTGAAGCTTTCTTT.

J is TRBJ1-2 and V is TRBV9, with D possibly TRBD1 on 5 matching bases. V lost 2 bases and J lost 8, with 10 bases in between. This CDR3 has 12 amino acids. Looked up from germline, CDR1 is SGDLS and CDR2 is YYNGEE. CDR3 DNA sequence: TGTGCCAGCAGCGTTGGGGGTTGGGGCTACACCTTC. As protein: CASSVGGWGYTF.

This sequence joins TRBV2 and TRBJ2-7, with D possibly being TRBD1 or TRBD2 (5 bases each). This CDR3 contains 13 residues. Trimming took 7 bases from V and 6 from J, leaving 16 bases between them. Germline values: CDR1 SNHLY, CDR2 FYNNEI. CDR3 nucleotides: TGTGCCAGCACCGGGACGGGCGTTAGCGAGCAGTACTTC. It translates to CASTGTGVSEQYF.

The chain has TRBV6-1 and TRBJ1-1; no firm D call. The V gene lost 8 bases and the J gene lost 0 bases, with 16 bases spanning the gap. Germline-derived CDR1 and CDR2 are MNHNS and SASEGT. This CDR3 comprises 15 residues. CDR3: CASVLRGVLNTEAFF. CDR3 DNA sequence: TGTGCCAGCGTATTACGTGGGGTACTGAACACTGAAGCTTTCTTT.

There are many counts of this clonotype. The gene calls are TRBV7-2 and TRBJ2-2, with a possible D match to TRBD1 (5 bases). This CDR3 comprises 14 residues. The V gene's germline CDR1 is SGHTA and CDR2 FQGNSA. Trimming removed 5 bases from V and 4 bases from J, with 11 bases in between. The CDR3 coding sequence is TGTGCCAGCAGCCCAGGGATCCCCACCGGGGAGCTGTTTTTT. Amino acid sequence: CASSPGIPTGELFF.

V and J are TRBV10-3 and TRBJ2-7; no definite D call. From germline, CDR1 is ENHRY and CDR2 SYGVKD. Trimming took 3 bases from V and 2 from J, leaving 11 bases between them. This CDR3 is built from 14 residues. The DNA of the CDR3 is TGTGCCATCAGTGACGTTATGGGGACCTACGAGCAGTACTTC. Translating it yields CAISDVMGTYEQYF.

This chain joins TRBV28 and TRBJ2-4; weak D call: TRBD2 (5 bases). Trimming removed 5 bases from V and 4 bases from J, with 12 bases in between. The CDR3 contains 14 residues. In germline, CDR1 is MDHEN, CDR2 SYDVKM. CDR3 region: CASSHGRGKNIQYF. As DNA, the CDR3 is TGTGCCAGCAGTCATGGCCGGGGAAAAAACATTCAGTACTTC.

V gene TRBV14 combines with J gene TRBJ1-2; no clear D gene. Germline V gives CDR1 SGHDN, CDR2 FVKESK. Trimming shortened V by 0 bases and J by 8 bases, and 10 bases separated the two germline ends. This CDR3 has 13 amino acids. CDR3 sequence (DNA): TGTGCCAGCAGCCAAGATCTGGGAGGGGGCTACACCTTC. Translating it yields CASSQDLGGGYTF.

The chain recombines TRBV7-2 with TRBJ2-7; D gene ambiguous. CDR1 SGHTA and CDR2 FQGNSA come from the germline V gene. This CDR3 is 10 amino acids long. Trimming pared 7 bases from V and 3 bases from J, leaving 4 bases between. The CDR3 loop reads CASNYYEQYF. The CDR3, as DNA: TGTGCCAGCAACTACTACGAGCAGTACTTC.

V usage is TRBV12-3 or TRBV12-4 and J usage is TRBJ1-2; D perhaps matches TRBD1 (6 bases). V was cut by 5 bases and J by 4 bases, with 14 bases left in between. The CDR3 runs to 14 residues. As DNA, the CDR3 is TGTGCCAGCAGTCGGGACATGGGAGGCTATGGCTACACCTTC. This sequence encodes CASSRDMGGYGYTF.

This clonotype has a count of ten or more. The chain employs TRBV6-1 and TRBJ1-2, with 7 bases aligning to TRBD1. From germline, CDR1 is MNHNS and CDR2 SASEGT. This CDR3 has 14 residues. The junction had 3 bases not matched to a gene; V was cut back by 2 bases and J by 3 bases. CDR3 in DNA: TGTGCCAGCAGTGAAAGGGACAGCTACTATGGCTACACCTTC. Its translation is CASSERDSYYGYTF.

The chain links TRBV11-1 to TRBJ2-7, with 12 bases that match TRBD1. Germline CDR1 and CDR2: SGHAT and FQDESV (reference sequence). Losses at the gene ends were 5 bases for V and 4 bases for J; bases not matched to a gene: 9. The CDR3 is 16 amino acids. CDR3 sequence reads: CASSAQTGQGAYEQYF. CDR3 DNA: TGTGCCAGCAGCGCCCAAACGGGACAGGGGGCTTACGAGCAGTACTTC.

This clonotype was counted at least ten times. This rearrangement joins TRBV2 to TRBJ1-1; 9 nucleotides agree with TRBD1. CDR3 length equals 13 residues. CDR1 SNHLY and CDR2 FYNNEI come from the germline V gene. Trimming removed 4 bases from V and 3 bases from J; junction bases left unmatched: 0. This chain's CDR3 is CASSGQGDTEAFF. CDR3 bases: TGTGCCAGCAGTGGACAGGGGGACACTGAAGCTTTCTTT.

In its sample, this clonotype was seen many times. V usage is TRBV6-1 and J usage is TRBJ1-2; D might be TRBD1 (5 bases). The ends were cut back, 5 bases at V and 5 bases at J, with 21 bases in the middle. The CDR3 runs 16 residues. The germline gives CDR1 MNHNS, CDR2 SASEGT. The CDR3, as DNA: TGTGCCAGCAGTACCCGGGACGATTTTGACCCATATGGCTACACCTTC. It translates to CASSTRDDFDPYGYTF.

This chain connects TRBV29-1 to TRBJ1-5; TRBD1 is a possible D gene (5 bases). Trimming removed 6 bases at V and 11 bases at J, with 17 bases between. The CDR3 loop spans 12 amino acids. Germline V CDR1 and CDR2: SQVTM, ANQGSEA. This chain's CDR3 is CSVGTDNRAQHF. In DNA, the CDR3 is TGCAGCGTCGGGACGGATAATCGGGCCCAGCATTTT.

The chain couples TRBV20-1 to TRBJ2-4; D is unclear. Germline V CDR1 and CDR2: DFQATT, SNEGSKA (reference sequence). The CDR3 sequence is 11 residues long. Trimming pared 7 bases from V and 8 bases from J, leaving 12 bases between. CDR3 bases: TGCAGTGTTCGGGCAAGGCACATTCAGTACTTC. It encodes CSVRARHIQYF.

The rearrangement uses TRBV27 and TRBJ2-2; D might be TRBD1 (6 bases). The CDR3 contains 16 residues. Looked up from germline, CDR1 is MNHEY and CDR2 is SMNVEV (reference sequence). Deletions cut 4 bases from V and 3 bases from J, with 15 bases between. The CDR3 DNA is TGTGCCAGCAGTTACCGCCCCCACAGGGACACCGGGGAGCTGTTTTTT. This codes for CASSYRPHRDTGELFF.

On this clonotype: One base away lies a much larger clone, so this may be a sequencing read error. The J gene is TRBJ2-2, the V gene TRBV28, with 7 bases fitting TRBD1. The CDR3 runs to 15 residues. V dropped 5 bases and J dropped 1; count of bases not matched to a gene: 4. Germline values: CDR1 MDHEN, CDR2 SYDVKM. The CDR3 DNA follows: TGTGCCAGCAGTACCTACAGGGGGAACACCGGGGAGCTGTTTTTT. Protein sequence: CASSTYRGNTGELFF.

J is TRBJ2-2 and V is TRBV11-2; the D gene is possibly TRBD1 (5 bases). CDR1 SGHAT and CDR2 FQNNGV come from the germline V gene. V was clipped by 5 bases and J by 0 bases, with 16 bases between them. This CDR3 is 17 amino acids long. This chain's CDR3 is CASSLVVSTANTGELFF. The CDR3 DNA is TGTGCCAGCAGCCTGGTTGTCTCGACAGCGAACACCGGGGAGCTGTTTTTT.

Concerning this clonotype itself: A much larger clone lies a single base off, so this may be a read error. V gene TRBV4-2 combines with J gene TRBJ2-7, with 10 bases aligning to TRBD2. V was pared by 3 bases and J by 4 bases, with 3 bases of the junction left unmatched. CDR3 length: 14 residues. Germline V gives CDR1 LGHNA, CDR2 YNFKEQ. The DNA of the CDR3 is TGTGCCAGCAGCCAGGGTAGCGGGAGGTACGAGCAGTACGTC. It codes for CASSQGSGRYEQYV.

This clonotype has ten or more counts. The rearrangement links TRBV12-3 or TRBV12-4 to TRBJ2-4; D not resolved. V was cut by 2 bases and J by 0 bases, with 2 bases left in between. The CDR3 totals 13 residues. The CDR3 DNA reads as TGTGCCAGCAGTTTAATAGCCAAAAACATTCAGTACTTC. It translates to CASSLIAKNIQYF.

The J gene is TRBJ1-3, the V gene TRBV7-9, with D maybe TRBD1 (5 bases). V was shortened by 10 bases and J by 0 bases, with 16 bases between the two germline ends. The CDR3 covers 15 residues. Germline V gene data show CDR1 as SEHNR and CDR2 as FQNEAQ (reference sequence). CDR3 nucleotides: TGTGCCATAACTGATCGCGGGGGCTCTGGAAACACCATATATTTT. It encodes CAITDRGGSGNTIYF.

This clonotype was observed at least ten times. The chain uses TRBV19 and TRBJ2-2; D is ambiguous. The CDR3 totals 15 residues. V lost 6 bases, J lost 3 bases, and 14 bases lay in between. CDR1 and CDR2 from the germline V gene are LNHDA and SQIVND (reference sequence). The CDR3: CASRGEVGYTGELFF. In DNA form, the CDR3 reads TGTGCCAGTAGAGGCGAAGTTGGGTACACCGGGGAGCTGTTTTTT.

This clonotype was detected many times. V usage is TRBV6-1 and J usage is TRBJ2-7; D ambiguous. Trimming stripped 6 bases from V and 6 bases from J, with 9 bases between. Per the germline V gene, CDR1 is MNHNS and CDR2 is SASEGT. The CDR3 runs to 11 residues. The CDR3 coding sequence is TGTGCCAGCAGCGACGCTTCCGAGCAGTACTTC. Its translation: CASSDASEQYF.